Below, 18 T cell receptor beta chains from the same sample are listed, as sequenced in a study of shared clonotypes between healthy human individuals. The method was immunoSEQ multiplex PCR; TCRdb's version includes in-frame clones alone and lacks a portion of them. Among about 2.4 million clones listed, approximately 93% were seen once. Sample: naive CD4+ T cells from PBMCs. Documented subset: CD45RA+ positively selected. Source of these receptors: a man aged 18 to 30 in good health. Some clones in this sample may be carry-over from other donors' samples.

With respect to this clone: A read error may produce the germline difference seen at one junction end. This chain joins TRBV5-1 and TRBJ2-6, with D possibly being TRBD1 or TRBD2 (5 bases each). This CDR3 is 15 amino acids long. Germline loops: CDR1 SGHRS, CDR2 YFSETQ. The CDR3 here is CASSLVDSGANILTF. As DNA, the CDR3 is TGCGCCAGCAGCTTGGTCGATTCCGGGGCCAACATCCTGACTTTC.

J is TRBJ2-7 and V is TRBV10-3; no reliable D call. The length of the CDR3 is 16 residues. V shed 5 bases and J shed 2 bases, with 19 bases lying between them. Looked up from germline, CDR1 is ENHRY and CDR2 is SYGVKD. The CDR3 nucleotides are TGTGCCATCAGTTCCCGTTTTGCGGAAGCCGCCTACGAGCAGTACTTC. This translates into CAISSRFAEAAYEQYF.

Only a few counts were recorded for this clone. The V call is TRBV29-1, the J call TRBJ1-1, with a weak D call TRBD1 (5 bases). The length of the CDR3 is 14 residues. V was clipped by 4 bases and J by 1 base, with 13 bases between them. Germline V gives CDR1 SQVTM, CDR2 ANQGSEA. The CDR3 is CSVGDSWRNTEAFF. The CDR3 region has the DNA TGCAGCGTTGGGGACTCCTGGAGGAACACTGAAGCTTTCTTT.

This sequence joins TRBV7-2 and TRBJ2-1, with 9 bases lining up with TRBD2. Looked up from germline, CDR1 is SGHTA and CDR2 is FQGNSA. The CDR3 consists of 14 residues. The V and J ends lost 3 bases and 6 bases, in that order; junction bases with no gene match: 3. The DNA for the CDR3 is TGTGCCAGCAGCTTGAGTAGCGGGAGCAATGAGCAGTTCTTC. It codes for CASSLSSGSNEQFF.

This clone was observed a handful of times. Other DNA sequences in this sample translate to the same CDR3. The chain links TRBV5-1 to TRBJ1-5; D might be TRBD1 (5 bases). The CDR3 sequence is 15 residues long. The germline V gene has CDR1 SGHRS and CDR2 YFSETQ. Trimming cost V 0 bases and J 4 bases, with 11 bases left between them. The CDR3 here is CASSLGQSGNQPQHF. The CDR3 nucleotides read TGCGCCAGCAGCTTGGGACAGTCGGGGAATCAGCCCCAGCATTTT.

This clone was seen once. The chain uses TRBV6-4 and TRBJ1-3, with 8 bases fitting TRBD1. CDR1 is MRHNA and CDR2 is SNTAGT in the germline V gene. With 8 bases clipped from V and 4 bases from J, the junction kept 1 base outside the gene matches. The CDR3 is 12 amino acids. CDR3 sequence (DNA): TGTGCCAGCCGGGACAGGGGAAACACCATATATTTT. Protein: CASRDRGNTIYF.

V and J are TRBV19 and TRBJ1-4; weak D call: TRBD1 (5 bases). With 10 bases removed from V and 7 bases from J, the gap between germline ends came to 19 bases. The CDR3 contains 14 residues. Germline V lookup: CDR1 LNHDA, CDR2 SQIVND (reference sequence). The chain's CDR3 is CATLGGELGEKLFF. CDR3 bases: TGTGCCACCCTCGGGGGTGAGTTAGGTGAAAAACTGTTTTTT. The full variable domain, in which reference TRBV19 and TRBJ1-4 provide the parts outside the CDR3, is DGGITQSPKYLFRKEGQNVTLSCEQNLNHDAMYWYRQDPGQGLRLIYYSQIVNDFQKGDIAEGYSVSREKKESFPLTVTSAQKNPTAFYLCATLGGELGEKLFFGSGTQLSVL.

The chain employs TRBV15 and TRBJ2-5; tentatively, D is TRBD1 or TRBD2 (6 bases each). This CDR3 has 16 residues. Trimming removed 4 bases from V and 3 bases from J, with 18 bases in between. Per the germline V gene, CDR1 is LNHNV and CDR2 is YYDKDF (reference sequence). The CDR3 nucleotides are TGTGCCACCAGCATTCGTTCGGGGGCAGTTGAAGAGACCCAGTACTTC. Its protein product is CATSIRSGAVEETQYF.

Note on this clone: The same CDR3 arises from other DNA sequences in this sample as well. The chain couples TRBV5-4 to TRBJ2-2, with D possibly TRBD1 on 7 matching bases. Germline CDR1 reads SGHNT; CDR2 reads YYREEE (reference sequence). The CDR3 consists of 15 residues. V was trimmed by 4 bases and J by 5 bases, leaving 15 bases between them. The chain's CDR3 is CASSLGGAGTGELFF. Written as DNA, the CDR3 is TGTGCCAGCAGCCTAGGGGGCGCGGGGACCGGGGAGCTGTTTTTT.

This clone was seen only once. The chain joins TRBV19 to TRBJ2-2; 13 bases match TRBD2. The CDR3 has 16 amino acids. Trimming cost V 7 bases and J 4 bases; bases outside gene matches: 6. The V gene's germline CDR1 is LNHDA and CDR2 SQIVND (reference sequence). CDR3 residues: CASTRTSGSGTGELFF. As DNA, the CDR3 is TGTGCCAGTACTAGGACTAGCGGGAGTGGCACCGGGGAGCTGTTTTTT.

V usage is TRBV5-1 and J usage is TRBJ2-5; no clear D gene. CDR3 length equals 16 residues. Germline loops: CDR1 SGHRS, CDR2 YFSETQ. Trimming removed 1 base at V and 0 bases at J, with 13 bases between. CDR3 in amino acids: CASSLRVRSYQETQYF. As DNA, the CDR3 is TGCGCCAGCAGCTTGAGGGTGAGGTCGTACCAAGAGACCCAGTACTTC.

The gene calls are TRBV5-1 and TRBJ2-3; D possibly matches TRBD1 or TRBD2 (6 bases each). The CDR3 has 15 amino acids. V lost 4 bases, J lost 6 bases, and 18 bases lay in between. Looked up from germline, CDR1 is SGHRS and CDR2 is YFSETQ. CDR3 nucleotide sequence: TGCGCCAGCAGCCGGGGGACATCGGTATTGGATACGCAGTATTTT. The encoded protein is CASSRGTSVLDTQYF.

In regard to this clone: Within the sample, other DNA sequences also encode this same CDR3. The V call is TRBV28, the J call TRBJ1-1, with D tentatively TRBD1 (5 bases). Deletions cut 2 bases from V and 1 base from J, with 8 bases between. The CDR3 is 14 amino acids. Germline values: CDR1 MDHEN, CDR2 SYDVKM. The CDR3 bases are TGTGCCAGCAGTTTACCCGGGGGGAACACTGAAGCTTTCTTT. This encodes CASSLPGGNTEAFF.

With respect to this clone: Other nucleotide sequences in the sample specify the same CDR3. The CDR3 DNA sequence: TGTGCCAGCAGCTTAGGGGGCACAGATACGCAGTATTTT. Encoded protein: CASSLGGTDTQYF. V and J are TRBV7-2 and TRBJ2-3, with no clear D. The CDR3 extends over 13 amino acids. V was clipped by 1 base and J by 1 base, with 3 bases between them. Germline CDR1 is SGHTA and CDR2 is FQGNSA.

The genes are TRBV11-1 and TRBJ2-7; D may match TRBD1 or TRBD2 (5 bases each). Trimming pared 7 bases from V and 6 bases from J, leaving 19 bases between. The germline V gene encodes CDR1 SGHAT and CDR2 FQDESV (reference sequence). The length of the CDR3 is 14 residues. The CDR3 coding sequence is TGTGCCAGCACTTCACCGGGCCCCGGGGCCGAGCAGTACTTC. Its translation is CASTSPGPGAEQYF.

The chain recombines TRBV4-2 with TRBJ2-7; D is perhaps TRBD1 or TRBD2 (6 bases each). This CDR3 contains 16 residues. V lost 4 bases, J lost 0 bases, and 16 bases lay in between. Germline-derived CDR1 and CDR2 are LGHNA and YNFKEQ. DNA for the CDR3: TGTGCCAGCAGCCTACCAAGGGGGGACACCTCCTACGAGCAGTACTTC. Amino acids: CASSLPRGDTSYEQYF.

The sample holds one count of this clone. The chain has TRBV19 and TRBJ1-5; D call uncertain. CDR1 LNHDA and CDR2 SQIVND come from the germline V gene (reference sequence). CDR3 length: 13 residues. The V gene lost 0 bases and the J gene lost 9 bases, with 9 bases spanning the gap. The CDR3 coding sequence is TGTGCCAGTAGTATAGATGAGGCTATGCCCCAGCATTTT. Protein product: CASSIDEAMPQHF.

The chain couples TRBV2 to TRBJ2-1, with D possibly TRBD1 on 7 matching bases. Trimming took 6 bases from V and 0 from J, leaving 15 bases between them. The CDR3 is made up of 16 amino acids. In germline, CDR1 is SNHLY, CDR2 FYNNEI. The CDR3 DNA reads TGTGCCAGCAGGCCTAGACAGGGACTCTCCTACAATGAGCAGTTCTTC. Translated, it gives CASRPRQGLSYNEQFF.